The next 16 T cell receptor beta chains were all read from a single sample in a study of T-cell memory formation after mild COVID-19. Using its own MiXCR run on the 5' RACE reads, TCRdb lists one record per CDR3 protein. The table lists just under 350,000 distinct CDR3 sequences, roughly 13% of them singletons. Sample: PBMCs or a T cell subset sorted from them (not recorded which). The receptors here all came from a man between 18 and 35 years old who had mild COVID-19 (a few samples of this study predate the infection). Cell type and time point are not known.

This clonotype has ten or more counts. The genes are TRBV15 and TRBJ1-1; D is ambiguous. V gave up 0 bases and J gave up 1 base, with 9 bases separating them. In germline, CDR1 is LNHNV, CDR2 YYDKDF (reference sequence). This CDR3 region has 15 residues. The DNA for the CDR3 is TGTGCCACCAGCAGAGAGGGGTCTGGGAACACTGAAGCTTTCTTT. Protein sequence: CATSREGSGNTEAFF.

This clonotype has more than one count but fewer than ten. The V gene is TRBV5-5, the J gene TRBJ1-4, with D unresolved. Per germline, CDR1 SGHKS and CDR2 YYEKEE (reference sequence). The V and J ends lost 1 base and 5 bases respectively, with 12 bases between them. The CDR3 is 15 amino acids. The CDR3: CASSLSGTENEKLFF. The CDR3 DNA reads as TGTGCCAGCAGCTTGTCGGGTACTGAAAATGAAAAACTGTTTTTT.

This clonotype was picked up many times. The genes are TRBV7-2 and TRBJ2-3; TRBD2 might be the D (5 bases). Germline V gene lookup returns CDR1 SGHTA and CDR2 FQGNSA. V lost 1 base to trimming and J lost 5 bases, with 19 bases between them. The CDR3 covers 17 residues. The CDR3 sequence is CASSLGLAATLGDTQYF. CDR3 coding DNA: TGTGCCAGCAGCTTAGGGCTAGCAGCAACCTTGGGAGATACGCAGTATTTT. The whole variable domain, filled in from reference TRBV7-2 and TRBJ2-3, reads GAGVSQSPSNKVTEKGKDVELRCDPISGHTALYWYRQSLGQGLEFLIYFQGNSAPDKSGLPSDRFSAERTGGSVSTLTIQRTQQEDSAVYLCASSLGLAATLGDTQYFGPGTRLTVL.

The V call is TRBV28, the J call TRBJ1-1; D remains unclear. The CDR3 runs 12 residues. Germline loops: CDR1 MDHEN, CDR2 SYDVKM. V dropped 6 bases and J dropped 4 bases, with 9 bases sitting between them. The CDR3 here is CASSSAGTEAFF. The CDR3 DNA is TGTGCCAGCAGCTCCGCAGGCACTGAAGCTTTCTTT.

There are a few counts of this clonotype. V usage is TRBV7-6 and J usage is TRBJ2-4; 10 nucleotides line up with TRBD2. Looked up from germline, CDR1 is SGHVS and CDR2 is FNYEAQ. The CDR3 is 16 residues long. V was pared by 5 bases and J by 2 bases, with 6 bases of the junction left unmatched. CDR3 amino acids: CASSPSGGVTKNIQYF. DNA of the CDR3: TGTGCCAGCAGCCCGAGCGGGGGGGTTACCAAAAACATTCAGTACTTC.

This clonotype was observed a handful of times. The rearrangement joins TRBV4-3 to TRBJ2-5; D might be TRBD2 (6 bases). Trimming removed 1 base from V and 1 base from J, with 7 bases in between. In germline, CDR1 is LGHNA, CDR2 YSLEER. The CDR3 loop spans 14 amino acids. CDR3 region: CASSQGGVQETQYF. CDR3 coding DNA: TGCGCCAGCAGCCAAGGCGGGGTCCAAGAGACCCAGTACTTC.

The chain carries TRBV4-3 and TRBJ2-7; 10 bases map to TRBD1. V trimming: 2 bases; J trimming: 5 bases; junction bases outside the gene matches: 6. This CDR3 is built from 15 residues. Germline V lookup: CDR1 LGHNA, CDR2 YSLEER. CDR3 loop: CASSQPGQGSHEQYV. The CDR3 region has the DNA TGCGCCAGCAGCCAACCGGGACAGGGGTCCCACGAGCAGTACGTC.

This clonotype was observed a few times. The rearrangement uses TRBV19 and TRBJ1-1; 10 bases align to TRBD1. The trim removed 6 bases at V and 0 bases at J, leaving 7 bases unmatched. CDR1 and CDR2 (germline): LNHDA, SQIVND (reference sequence). This CDR3 contains 16 residues. CDR3 sequence (DNA): TGTGCCAGTAGCCCACTGGGACAGGGGATGAACACTGAAGCTTTCTTT. Encoded protein: CASSPLGQGMNTEAFF.

V is TRBV20-1 and J is TRBJ2-7; D is unresolved. The CDR3 contains 14 residues. V was pared by 1 base and J by 2 bases, with 12 bases between. Germline V gene sequence: CDR1 DFQATT, CDR2 SNEGSKA (reference sequence). CDR3 in DNA: TGCAGTGCTAGAGGACCCACCACTGCCTACGAGCAGTACTTC. Its protein product is CSARGPTTAYEQYF.

This clonotype showed up just a few times. The chain combines TRBV30 with TRBJ1-5; 10 nucleotides match TRBD1. The V gene's germline CDR1 is GTSNPN and CDR2 SVGIG (reference sequence). With 5 bases clipped from V and 6 bases from J, the junction kept 4 bases outside the gene matches. The CDR3 covers 13 residues. CDR3 coding DNA: TGTGCCTGGTCGACAGGGGGCAGTCAGCCCCAGCATTTT. Its protein is CAWSTGGSQPQHF. Full variable domain (remainder filled in from reference TRBV30 and TRBJ1-5): SQTIHQWPATLVQPVGSPLSLECTVEGTSNPNLYWYRQAAGRGLQLLFYSVGIGQISSEVPQNLSASRPQDRQFILSSKKLLLSDSGFYLCAWSTGGSQPQHFGDGTRLSIL.

The chain has TRBV5-1 and TRBJ1-5; D ambiguous. The V end lost 4 bases, the J end lost 5 bases, and 16 bases lay between the germline ends. The CDR3 runs to 15 residues. Germline V gives CDR1 SGHRS, CDR2 YFSETQ. CDR3 loop: CASSLLAGVDQPQHF. DNA for the CDR3: TGCGCCAGCAGCCTGCTAGCGGGCGTCGATCAGCCCCAGCATTTT.

The chain is built from TRBV4-1 and TRBJ1-1, with a possible D match to TRBD1 (6 bases). Trimming took off 5 bases at V and 4 bases at J, with 11 bases between the two ends. From germline, CDR1 is MGHRA and CDR2 YSYEKL. This CDR3 region has 13 residues. The CDR3 coding sequence is TGCGCCAGCAGCGAGTGGGGGGCCACTGAAGCTTTCTTT. Its translation: CASSEWGATEAFF.

The rearrangement joins TRBV7-2 to TRBJ2-3; tentative D call: TRBD1 (5 bases). The CDR3 spans 13 residues. Germline values: CDR1 SGHTA, CDR2 FQGNSA. The ends were cut back, 2 bases at V and 4 bases at J, with 7 bases in the middle. The CDR3 is CASSLLQADTQYF. For the CDR3, the DNA is TGTGCCAGCAGCTTATTACAGGCAGATACGCAGTATTTT.

The chain combines TRBV12-3 or TRBV12-4 with TRBJ1-2; maybe TRBD1 (5 bases). The CDR3 is 15 residues long. Trimming stripped 7 bases from V and 7 bases from J, with 22 bases between. CDR3 residues: CASTRRGSQHAGYTF. The CDR3 nucleotides are TGTGCCAGCACGAGAAGGGGCAGCCAACACGCTGGCTACACCTTC.

This clonotype was observed a few times. The chain employs TRBV5-1 and TRBJ2-5; possible D gene TRBD2, 6 bases. The V gene lost 8 bases and the J gene lost 4 bases, with 15 bases spanning the gap. Germline CDR1 and CDR2: SGHRS and YFSETQ. The length of the CDR3 is 13 residues. The CDR3 loop is CASLEDGGETQYF. CDR3 bases: TGCGCCAGTCTAGAGGACGGGGGAGAGACCCAGTACTTC.

The chain is built from TRBV12-3 or TRBV12-4 and TRBJ2-2, with 8 bases aligning to TRBD2. The V and J ends lost 5 bases and 4 bases, in that order; junction bases with no gene match: 6. CDR3 length: 15 residues. CDR3 sequence: CASSRSGAVTGELFF. The CDR3 DNA reads TGTGCCAGCAGTCGTAGCGGGGCGGTCACCGGGGAGCTGTTTTTT.